Presented here are 22 T cell receptor beta chains from one specimen sequenced in a study of cytomegalovirus exposure and HLA in healthy donors. The PCR made use of 60 Vbeta and 13 Jbeta primers. The protocol was immunoSEQ multiplex PCR, while the TCRdb copy is restricted to in-frame clones and leaves out a portion. The sample has approximately 150,000 clones; more than 80% are singletons. The material sequenced was PBMCs. The receptors originated from a young woman in good health and CMV-seropositive.

The genes are TRBV7-9 and TRBJ2-7, with TRBD1 matching over 10 bases. The CDR3 sequence is 15 residues long. Germline CDR1 and CDR2: SEHNR and FQNEAQ (reference sequence). The trim removed 4 bases at V and 0 bases at J, leaving 3 bases unmatched. The CDR3 loop reads CASSYRTGGSYEQYF. The CDR3 region has the DNA TGTGCCAGCAGCTATCGGACAGGGGGCTCCTACGAGCAGTACTTC. The full variable domain, completed using reference TRBV7-9 and TRBJ2-7, is DTGVSQNPRHKITKRGQNVTFRCDPISEHNRLYWYRQTLGQGPEFLTYFQNEAQLEKSRLLSDRFSAERPKGSFSTLEIQRTEQGDSAMYLCASSYRTGGSYEQYFGPGTRLTVT.

V gene TRBV2 combines with J gene TRBJ2-7; 7 positions agree with TRBD1. The CDR3 is 15 residues long. Germline CDR1 SNHLY, CDR2 FYNNEI. V lost 11 bases to trimming and J lost 9 bases; unmatched junction nucleotides: 22. The CDR3 is CALIEIRDSPTRQYF. CDR3 nucleotide sequence: TGTGCCTTAATTGAAATCCGGGACAGTCCTACGAGGCAGTACTTC.

The chain couples TRBV6-5 to TRBJ1-5; D remains unclear. V lost 0 bases and J 2 bases, leaving 5 bases between the germline ends. Per the germline V gene, CDR1 is MNHEY and CDR2 is SVGAGI. This CDR3 comprises 14 residues. The CDR3 spells CASSYSRGNQPQHF. The CDR3 coding sequence is TGTGCCAGCAGTTACTCCCGGGGCAATCAGCCCCAGCATTTT.

The J gene is TRBJ1-2, the V gene TRBV5-1; no firm D call. V was clipped by 2 bases and J by 1 base, with 9 bases between them. The CDR3 is 14 residues long. Per germline, CDR1 SGHRS and CDR2 YFSETQ. CDR3 amino acids: CASSFVGFNYGYTF. In nucleotides, the CDR3 is TGCGCCAGCAGCTTCGTCGGGTTTAACTATGGCTACACCTTC.

This clone was seen only a few times. V gene TRBV2 combines with J gene TRBJ2-3; TRBD2 aligns across 13 bases. With 7 bases clipped from V and 3 bases from J, the junction kept 13 bases outside the gene matches. Germline CDR1 reads SNHLY; CDR2 reads FYNNEI. This CDR3 is built from 18 residues. Here the CDR3 DNA reads TGTGCCAGCACCATGACTAGCGGGGGGCCCCTGAAAACAGATACGCAGTATTTT. Its translation is CASTMTSGGPLKTDTQYF.

The chain uses TRBV9 and TRBJ2-3; a weak D match, TRBD2 (5 bases). Trimming left V 4 bases short and J 4 bases short, with 13 bases between. The CDR3 covers 14 residues. The germline CDR1 and CDR2 sequences are SGDLS and YYNGEE. The CDR3 DNA reads as TGTGCCAGCAGCCGGGAATTGGGAGCAGATACGCAGTATTTT. The encoded protein is CASSRELGADTQYF.

This clone was counted a few times. The V gene is TRBV2, the J gene TRBJ1-2, with TRBD1 identical over 7 bases. Germline CDR1 reads SNHLY; CDR2 reads FYNNEI. This CDR3 has 14 amino acids. Trimming took 3 bases from V and 8 from J; bases not matched to a gene: 9. Written as DNA, the CDR3 is TGTGCCAGCAGTGATCGGATGAGGGGGCGAGGCTACACCTTC. Residues: CASSDRMRGRGYTF.

The chain links TRBV7-9 to TRBJ2-7, with 11 bases matching TRBD1. CDR1 and CDR2 from the germline V gene are SEHNR and FQNEAQ (reference sequence). The CDR3 sequence is 16 residues long. V shed 3 bases and J 5 bases; nucleotides not matched to a gene: 9. CDR3 DNA: TGTGCCAGCAGCTTCGGAGTCGGACAGGGGGCGCACGAGCAGTACTTC. Its protein is CASSFGVGQGAHEQYF.

The chain carries TRBV27 and TRBJ2-1; TRBD2 matches at 7 bases. V was clipped by 5 bases and J by 7 bases; unmatched bases: 8. The CDR3 is made up of 14 amino acids. Germline assignment: CDR1 MNHEY and CDR2 SMNVEV (reference sequence). In nucleotides, the CDR3 is TGTGCCAGCAGTCCAGGACTAGGGATGAATGAGCAGTTCTTC. Translated, it gives CASSPGLGMNEQFF.

CDR3: CASTPRPDRASGYTF. The CDR3 region has the DNA TGTGCCAGTACCCCTCGCCCCGACAGGGCTAGTGGCTACACCTTC. The V and J genes are TRBV19 and TRBJ1-2, with 7 bases aligning to TRBD1. V shed 7 bases and J 7 bases; nucleotides not matched to a gene: 15. CDR3 size: 15 residues. Germline CDR1 LNHDA, CDR2 SQIVND (reference sequence).

The V and J genes are TRBV7-6 and TRBJ2-5; D is perhaps TRBD2 (5 bases). Trimming removed 5 bases at V and 3 bases at J, with 13 bases between. The CDR3 runs 14 residues. Germline V gene lookup returns CDR1 SGHVS and CDR2 FNYEAQ. The CDR3 protein is CASSERLREETQYF. Written as DNA, the CDR3 is TGTGCCAGCAGCGAAAGGCTGCGGGAAGAGACCCAGTACTTC.

The chain combines TRBV18 with TRBJ2-7; D is possibly TRBD1 (5 bases). Germline V gene sequence: CDR1 KGHSH, CDR2 LQKENI. The CDR3 has 13 residues. Trimming stripped 3 bases from V and 2 bases from J, with 8 bases between. CDR3 sequence (DNA): TGTGCCAGCTCACCTGCAGGGCCCTACGAGCAGTACTTC. The encoded protein is CASSPAGPYEQYF.

The genes are TRBV19 and TRBJ1-4; the match to TRBD1 covers 9 bases. The germline V gene has CDR1 LNHDA and CDR2 SQIVND (reference sequence). CDR3 length: 16 residues. Unmatched junction bases numbered 12, after V lost 10 bases and J lost 3 bases. The CDR3 nucleotides read TGTGCCACCAGGGGTAGGGGACAGGGCTCTAATGAAAAACTGTTTTTT. This sequence encodes CATRGRGQGSNEKLFF. Variable domain in full (rest from reference TRBV19 and TRBJ1-4): DGGITQSPKYLFRKEGQNVTLSCEQNLNHDAMYWYRQDPGQGLRLIYYSQIVNDFQKGDIAEGYSVSREKKESFPLTVTSAQKNPTAFYLCATRGRGQGSNEKLFFGSGTQLSVL.

This chain links TRBV6-6 with TRBJ2-3, with 12 positions matching TRBD2. Per the germline V gene, CDR1 is MNHNY and CDR2 is SVGAGI (reference sequence). This CDR3 spans 16 amino acids. Trimming took 2 bases from V and 1 from J; bases not matched to a gene: 1. CDR3 sequence reads: CASSYGTSGRTDTQYF. For the CDR3, the DNA is TGTGCCAGCAGTTACGGGACTAGCGGGCGCACAGATACGCAGTATTTT.

As to this clone: One end of the junction fails to match germline, which may point to a read error. The chain couples TRBV6-9 to TRBJ2-7; D possibly corresponds to TRBD1 (5 bases). Germline V lookup: CDR1 MNHGY, CDR2 SVAAGI. This CDR3 has 16 amino acids. The CDR3 DNA reads as TGTGCCAGCTCCCCCAAGGGGCCACTCCCCTCCCACGAGCAGTACTTC. It encodes CASSPKGPLPSHEQYF.

The rearrangement links TRBV6-5 to TRBJ1-4; D is perhaps TRBD1 (5 bases). The length of the CDR3 is 15 residues. Germline CDR1 MNHEY, CDR2 SVGAGI. V lost 6 bases, J lost 10 bases, and 21 bases lay in between. The CDR3 DNA reads TGTGCCAGCAGGGAGGCGGGGGGGTGGCTTGGAAAACTGTTTTTT. It is translated as CASREAGGWLGKLFF.

The J gene is TRBJ2-7, the V gene TRBV4-3, with TRBD1 identical over 8 bases. CDR1 is LGHNA, CDR2 YSLEER, per germline. This CDR3 comprises 15 residues. The V and J ends lost 0 bases and 4 bases, in that order; junction bases with no gene match: 5. CDR3 loop: CASSQDSGGLYEQYF. In DNA, the CDR3 is TGCGCCAGCAGCCAAGATTCAGGGGGCCTTTACGAGCAGTACTTC.

There are a few counts of this clone. The chain has TRBV9 and TRBJ1-1; tentatively, D is TRBD1 (5 bases). This CDR3 is 14 amino acids long. Trimming stripped 0 bases from V and 3 bases from J, with 9 bases between. Germline CDR1 and CDR2: SGDLS and YYNGEE. CDR3 sequence (DNA): TGTGCCAGCAGCGTAGCAGGGCCTGACACTGAAGCTTTCTTT. This gives the protein CASSVAGPDTEAFF.

The chain combines TRBV18 with TRBJ1-4; 8 bases match TRBD1. Trimming cost V 4 bases and J 8 bases; bases outside gene matches: 9. This CDR3 contains 15 residues. Germline V gene sequence: CDR1 KGHSH, CDR2 LQKENI. CDR3 sequence (DNA): TGTGCCAGCTCACGATCCGGGACAGGTGAAGAAAAACTGTTTTTT. It codes for CASSRSGTGEEKLFF.

V usage is TRBV30 and J usage is TRBJ1-5; a possible D gene is TRBD1 (5 bases). CDR1 is GTSNPN and CDR2 is SVGIG in the germline V gene (reference sequence). This CDR3 region has 13 residues. As DNA, the CDR3 is TGTGCAGGTAACGGGGGAACCTATCAGCCCCAGCATTTT. Translated: CAGNGGTYQPQHF.

This sequence joins TRBV7-9 and TRBJ1-5, with 7 positions matching TRBD1. Per germline, CDR1 SEHNR and CDR2 FQNEAQ (reference sequence). CDR3 size: 16 residues. With 4 bases clipped from V and 5 bases from J, the junction kept 11 bases outside the gene matches. CDR3 sequence (DNA): TGTGCCAGCAGCTCTACAGGGGAAGTGTATCATCAGCCCCAGCATTTT. It codes for CASSSTGEVYHQPQHF.

The rearrangement joins TRBV11-1 to TRBJ1-1; D is undetermined. The V gene's germline CDR1 is SGHAT and CDR2 FQDESV (reference sequence). The CDR3 contains 13 residues. Deletions cut 7 bases from V and 1 base from J, with 10 bases between. CDR3 protein: CASNPSQNTEAFF. CDR3 nucleotides: TGTGCCAGCAACCCCAGTCAGAACACTGAAGCTTTCTTT.